Listed here is a single T cell receptor beta chain. The repertoire was sequenced with immunoSEQ multiplex PCR; TCRdb's copy has only in-frame clones and lacks some. The data hold 200,000 to 250,000 clones, with over 70% observed a single time. Cohorts were based on clinical histories the participants reported. The V and J ends lost 6 bases and 0 bases, in that order; junction bases with no gene match: 6. This CDR3 is 17 amino acids long. Germline CDR1 reads LNHDA; CDR2 reads SQIVND (reference sequence). The record originates from a study of blood T cell repertoires in COVID-19. The chain recombines TRBV19 with TRBJ2-3, with 13 bases lining up with TRBD2. The sequenced sample consisted of PBMCs or T cells enriched from blood (not recorded which). This sequence was found in a woman in her thirties who had been exposed to COVID-19. The CDR3 DNA reads as TGTGCCAGTAGCCGACTAGCGGGGGGACGAAGCACAGATACGCAGTATTTT. Translated: CASSRLAGGRSTDTQYF.